Below are 5 T cell receptor beta chains sequenced from a single sample in a study of STAT5B mutations in CD4+ large granular lymphocyte leukemia. The assay was immunoSEQ multiplex PCR, and TCRdb's table has in-frame clones only and misses some. The sample includes 48,000 or so clones, roughly two thirds of them seen just once. The sample taken for sequencing was CD4+ T cells from blood buffy coats. The receptors derive from a human donor in good health.

This clone was seen only once. The genes are TRBV7-8 and TRBJ1-4, with a weak D call TRBD1 (5 bases). Germline lookup yields CDR1 SGHVS and CDR2 FQNEAQ. This CDR3 contains 14 residues. With 4 bases removed from V and 4 bases from J, the gap between germline ends came to 10 bases. The CDR3 nucleotides are TGTGCCAGCAGCTCGGGACCGGTTAATGAAAAACTGTTTTTT. It translates to CASSSGPVNEKLFF.

J is TRBJ2-5 and V is TRBV27; D unclear. V lost 3 bases and J lost 1, with 6 bases in between. The CDR3 length is 13 residues. The germline gives CDR1 MNHEY, CDR2 SMNVEV (reference sequence). The CDR3, as DNA: TGTGCCAGCAGTTTTCTACCCCAAGAGACCCAGTACTTC. Translation gives CASSFLPQETQYF.

This clone was detected a few times. The rearrangement joins TRBV6-1 to TRBJ2-2; D perhaps matches TRBD2 (7 bases). The CDR3 extends over 14 amino acids. The V end was cut by 7 bases, the J end by 5 bases, with 14 bases between. The germline V gene encodes CDR1 MNHNS and CDR2 SASEGT. As DNA, the CDR3 is TGTGCCAGCAATTCGGGGGGCGGGACCGGGGAGCTGTTTTTT. Translation gives CASNSGGGTGELFF.

This chain connects TRBV9 to TRBJ2-5; TRBD2 agrees at 15 bases. J lost 0 bases, V lost 3 bases, and 3 bases had no gene match. The length of the CDR3 is 17 residues. Per the germline V gene, CDR1 is SGDLS and CDR2 is YYNGEE. Here the CDR3 reads CASSAGLAGGYQETQYF. The CDR3 nucleotides read TGTGCCAGCAGCGCAGGACTAGCGGGGGGGTACCAAGAGACCCAGTACTTC.

The genes are TRBV19 and TRBJ2-1, with D perhaps TRBD1 or TRBD2 (6 bases each). Trimming left V 9 bases short and J 2 bases short, with 20 bases between. The CDR3 runs 16 residues. Germline lookup yields CDR1 LNHDA and CDR2 SQIVND (reference sequence). CDR3 sequence (DNA): TGTGCCAGCACCCCGTCGGGGGCCTCTACCTACAATGAGCAGTTCTTC. Its protein is CASTPSGASTYNEQFF.